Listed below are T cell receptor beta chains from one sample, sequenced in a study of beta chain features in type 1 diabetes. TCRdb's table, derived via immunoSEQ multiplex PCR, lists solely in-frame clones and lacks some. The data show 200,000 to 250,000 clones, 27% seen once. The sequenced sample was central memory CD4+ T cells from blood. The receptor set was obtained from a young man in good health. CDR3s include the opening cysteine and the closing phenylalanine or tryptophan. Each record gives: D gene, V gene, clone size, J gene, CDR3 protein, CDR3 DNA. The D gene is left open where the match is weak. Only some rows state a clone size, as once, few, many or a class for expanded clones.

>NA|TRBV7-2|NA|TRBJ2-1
CASSLEPSGPRNEQFF
TGTGCCAGCAGCTTAGAGCCCAGCGGGCCTCGGAATGAGCAGTTCTTC
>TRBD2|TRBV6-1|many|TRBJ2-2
CATQLDGGTGELFF
TGTGCCACGCAGCTGGACGGGGGGACCGGGGAGCTGTTTTTT
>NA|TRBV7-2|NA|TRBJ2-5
CASSTPQGPETQYF
TGTGCCAGCAGCACCCCACAGGGACCGGAGACCCAGTACTTC
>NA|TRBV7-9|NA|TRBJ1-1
CASSQEGVGTEAFF
TGTGCCAGCAGCCAGGAGGGGGTTGGCACTGAAGCTTTCTTT
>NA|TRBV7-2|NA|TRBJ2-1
CASTRGGANEQFF
TGTGCCAGCACCCGCGGAGGGGCCAATGAGCAGTTCTTC
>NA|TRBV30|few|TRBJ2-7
CAWSVDREGEQYF
TGTGCCTGGAGTGTAGACAGGGAGGGCGAGCAGTACTTC
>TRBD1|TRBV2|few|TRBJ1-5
CASSPWGQANQPQHF
TGTGCCAGCAGTCCCTGGGGACAGGCCAATCAGCCCCAGCATTTT
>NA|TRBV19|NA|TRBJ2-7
CASSIGLGEQYF
TGTGCCAGTAGTATAGGATTAGGCGAGCAGTACTTC
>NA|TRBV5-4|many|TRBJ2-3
CASSLGGGGPDTQYF
TGTGCCAGCAGCTTGGGGGGCGGCGGCCCAGATACGCAGTATTTT
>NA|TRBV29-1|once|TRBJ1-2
CSVEGQTNYGYTF
TGCAGCGTTGAGGGACAAACTAACTATGGCTACACCTTC
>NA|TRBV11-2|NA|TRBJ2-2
CASSPLVTGELFF
TGTGCCAGCAGCCCACTGGTCACCGGGGAGCTGTTTTTT
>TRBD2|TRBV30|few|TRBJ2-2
CAWSGEVGTSWSGELFF
TGTGCCTGGAGTGGGGAAGTCGGGACTAGCTGGTCCGGGGAGCTGTTTTTT
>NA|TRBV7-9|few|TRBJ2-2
CASSPRENTGELFF
TGTGCCAGCAGCCCCCGGGAAAACACCGGGGAGCTGTTTTTT
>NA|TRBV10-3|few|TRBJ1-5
CAISESGGPQHF
TGTGCCATCAGTGAGTCGGGGGGTCCCCAGCATTTT
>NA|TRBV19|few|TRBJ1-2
CASSIDRSNYGYTF
TGTGCCAGTAGTATAGATCGATCGAACTATGGCTACACCTTC
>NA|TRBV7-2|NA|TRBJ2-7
CASARSNEQYF
TGTGCCAGCGCCCGCTCGAACGAGCAGTACTTC
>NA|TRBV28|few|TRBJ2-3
CASSFMSAEGDTQYF
TGTGCCAGCAGTTTTATGTCGGCGGAGGGGGATACGCAGTATTTT
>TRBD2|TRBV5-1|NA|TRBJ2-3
CASSAGASGANTDTQYF
TGCGCCAGCAGTGCCGGGGCTAGCGGGGCCAACACAGATACGCAGTATTTT
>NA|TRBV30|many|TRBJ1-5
CAWSPAPGARNQPQHF
TGTGCCTGGAGTCCCGCCCCGGGGGCACGCAATCAGCCCCAGCATTTT
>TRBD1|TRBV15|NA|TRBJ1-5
CATSREQGGDQPQHF
TGTGCCACCAGCAGAGAACAGGGGGGCGATCAGCCCCAGCATTTT
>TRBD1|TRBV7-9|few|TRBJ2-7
CASSLARVGQDHYEQYF
TGTGCCAGCAGCTTAGCTCGTGTGGGACAGGACCACTACGAGCAGTACTTC
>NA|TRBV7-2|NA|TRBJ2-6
CASSSTVITGANVLTF
TGTGCCAGCAGCTCGACAGTGATAACTGGGGCCAACGTCCTGACTTTC
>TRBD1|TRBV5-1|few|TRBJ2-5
CASSSRTGGQETQYF
TGCGCCAGCAGCTCCCGGACAGGGGGGCAAGAGACCCAGTACTTC
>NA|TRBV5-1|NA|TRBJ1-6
CASSSEGGNSPLHF
TGCGCCAGCAGCTCAGAGGGGGGGAATTCACCCCTCCACTTT
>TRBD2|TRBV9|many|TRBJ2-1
CASSVVLSGGLDEQFF
TGTGCCAGCAGCGTAGTTCTTAGCGGGGGTCTGGATGAGCAGTTCTTC
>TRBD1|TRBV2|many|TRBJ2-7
CATSRQGSYEQYF
TGTGCCACCTCTCGACAGGGGAGCTACGAGCAGTACTTC
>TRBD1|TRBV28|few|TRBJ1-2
CASSPGQGYGYTF
TGTGCCAGCAGCCCGGGACAGGGCTATGGCTACACCTTC
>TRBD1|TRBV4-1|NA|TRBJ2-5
CASSPEVRGSRETQYF
TGCGCCAGCAGCCCCGAAGTCAGGGGGAGTAGGGAGACCCAGTACTTC
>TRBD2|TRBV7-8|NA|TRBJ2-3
CASSLAGATSTDTQYF
TGTGCCAGCAGCCTAGCGGGGGCGACTAGCACAGATACGCAGTATTTT
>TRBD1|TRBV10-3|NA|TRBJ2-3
CAISESGTGATDTQYF
TGTGCCATCAGTGAGTCCGGGACAGGGGCCACAGATACGCAGTATTTT
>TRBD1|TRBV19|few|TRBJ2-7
CASSRDRSYEQYF
TGTGCCAGTAGCCGGGACAGATCCTACGAGCAGTACTTC
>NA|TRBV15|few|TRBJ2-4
CATSRSGAKNIQYF
TGTGCCACCAGCAGATCAGGGGCCAAAAACATTCAGTACTTC
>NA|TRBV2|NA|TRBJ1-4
CASRTGPVRNEKLFF
TGTGCCAGCAGGACGGGGCCCGTCCGTAATGAAAAACTGTTTTTT
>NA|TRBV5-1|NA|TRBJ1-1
CASSLSPVRGTEAFF
TGCGCCAGCAGCTTGTCTCCCGTTAGGGGGACTGAAGCTTTCTTT
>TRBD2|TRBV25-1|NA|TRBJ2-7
CASSGKTSGPPYEQYF
TGTGCCAGCAGTGGAAAGACTAGCGGGCCACCCTACGAGCAGTACTTC
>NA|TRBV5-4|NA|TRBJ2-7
CASSYSSYEQYF
TGTGCCAGCAGCTATTCCTCCTACGAGCAGTACTTC
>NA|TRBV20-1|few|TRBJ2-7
CSASEHYEQYF
TGCAGTGCTAGTGAGCATTACGAGCAGTACTTC
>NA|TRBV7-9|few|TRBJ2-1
CASSLDAQGQFF
TGTGCCAGCAGCTTAGACGCGCAGGGGCAGTTCTTC
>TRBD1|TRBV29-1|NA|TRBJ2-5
CSVSSGGETQYF
TGCAGCGTCTCGTCAGGGGGAGAGACCCAGTACTTC
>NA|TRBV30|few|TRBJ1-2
CAWRTLSRGGYTF
TGTGCCTGGAGAACCCTTAGCAGGGGTGGCTACACCTTC
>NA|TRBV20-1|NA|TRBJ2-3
CSAKQIDTQYF
TGCAGTGCTAAGCAGATAGATACGCAGTATTTT
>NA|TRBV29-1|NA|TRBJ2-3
CSVEDYDTQYF
TGCAGCGTTGAAGATTACGATACGCAGTATTTT
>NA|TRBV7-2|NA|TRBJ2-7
CASSLAFGNDEQYF
TGTGCCAGCAGCTTAGCCTTCGGTAATGACGAGCAGTACTTC
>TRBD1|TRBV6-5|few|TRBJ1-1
CASTDAGGGNTEAFF
TGTGCCAGCACCGACGCAGGGGGAGGGAACACTGAAGCTTTCTTT
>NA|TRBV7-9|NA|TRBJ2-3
CASYARAASTDTQYF
TGTGCCAGCTACGCCCGCGCCGCTAGCACAGATACGCAGTATTTT